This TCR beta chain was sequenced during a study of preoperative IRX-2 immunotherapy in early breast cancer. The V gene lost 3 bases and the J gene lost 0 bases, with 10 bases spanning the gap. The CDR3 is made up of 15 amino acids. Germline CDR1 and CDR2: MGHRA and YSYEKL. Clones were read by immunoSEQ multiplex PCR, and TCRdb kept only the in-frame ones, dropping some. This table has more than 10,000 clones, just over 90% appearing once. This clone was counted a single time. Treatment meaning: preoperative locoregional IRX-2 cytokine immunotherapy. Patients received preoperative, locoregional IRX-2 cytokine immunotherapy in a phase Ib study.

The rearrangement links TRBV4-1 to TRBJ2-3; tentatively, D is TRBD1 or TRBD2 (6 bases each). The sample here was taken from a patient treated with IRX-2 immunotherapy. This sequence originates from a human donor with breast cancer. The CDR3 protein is CASSQLGGSTDTQYF. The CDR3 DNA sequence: TGCGCCAGCAGCCAGCTAGGGGGGAGCACAGATACGCAGTATTTT.